The T cell receptor beta chain described here comes from a study of T cell repertoires in cytomegalovirus infection. TCRdb used MiXCR to reprocess the reads, holding one entry per CDR3 protein. The sample consists of more than 350,000 distinct CDR3 sequences, approximately 33% of them appearing once. The V and J ends lost 3 bases and 3 bases respectively, with 11 bases between them. CDR3 size: 13 residues. Germline CDR1 is DFQATT and CDR2 is SNEGSKA (reference sequence). The chain links TRBV20-1 to TRBJ1-2; perhaps TRBD1 as D (5 bases). The specimen was PBMCs. This sequence was found in a human donor in good health (CMV status not recorded). Some clones in this sample may be carry-over from other donors' samples. The CDR3 DNA sequence: TGCAGTGCTAGTTCGACCAGGGACTATGGCTACACCTTC. This sequence encodes CSASSTRDYGYTF.